The clone carrying this TCR beta chain showed up just once. The antigen is undetermined. The repertoire was sequenced with immunoSEQ multiplex PCR; TCRdb's copy has only in-frame clones and lacks some. Of 1.5 million to 2.5 million clones listed, less than 95% are singletons. This record comes from a study of shared clonotypes between healthy human individuals. Study-wide results and limits: Read depth was anticipated to influence clonotype sharing among donors.

Terminally differentiated effector memory CD45RA+ cells were left out of the naive CD8 fraction, which was CD45RO-negative and positively selected for CCR7. CDR1 and CDR2 from the germline V gene are MGHRA and YSYEKL. V was clipped by 1 base and J by 2 bases; unmatched bases: 4. The CDR3 has 16 amino acids. Sequences were obtained from naive CD8+ T cells sorted from blood. The chain carries TRBV4-1 and TRBJ2-1; 8 positions match TRBD2. This clonotype was sampled from a man aged 18 to 29 in good health. CDR3: CASSQVGGGTYNEQFF. In DNA form, the CDR3 reads TGCGCCAGCAGCCAAGTTGGCGGGGGGACCTACAATGAGCAGTTCTTC.